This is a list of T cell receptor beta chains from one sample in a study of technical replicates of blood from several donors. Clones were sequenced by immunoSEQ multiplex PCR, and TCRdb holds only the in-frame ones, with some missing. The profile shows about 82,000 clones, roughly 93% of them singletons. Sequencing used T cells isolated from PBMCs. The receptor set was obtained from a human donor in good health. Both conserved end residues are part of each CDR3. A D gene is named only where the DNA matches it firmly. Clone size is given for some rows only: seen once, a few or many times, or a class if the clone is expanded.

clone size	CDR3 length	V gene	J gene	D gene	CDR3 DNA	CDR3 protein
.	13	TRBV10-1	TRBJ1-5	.	TGCGCCAGCCGACAGGTTCACAATCAGCCCCAGCATTTT	CASRQVHNQPQHF
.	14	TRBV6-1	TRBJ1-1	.	TGTGCCAGCAGTGAATCCAGGGGCTGGACTGAAGCTTTCTTT	CASSESRGWTEAFF
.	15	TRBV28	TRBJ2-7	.	TGTGCCAGCAGTTCCAGGGACACGAGGGAATACGAGCAGTACTTC	CASSSRDTREYEQYF
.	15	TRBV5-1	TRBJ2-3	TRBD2	TGCGCCAGCAGCCCCCGAGCGGGAGCTACAGATACGCAGTATTTT	CASSPRAGATDTQYF
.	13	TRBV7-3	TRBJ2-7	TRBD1	TGTGCCAGCAGCCCGGGGACAGGGGACGAGCAGTACTTC	CASSPGTGDEQYF
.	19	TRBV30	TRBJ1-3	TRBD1	TGTGCCTGGATTAAACTAATAGGGACAGGAGTTCTGGCCGGAAACACCATATATTTT	CAWIKLIGTGVLAGNTIYF
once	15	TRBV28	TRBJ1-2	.	TGTGCCAGCAGGCCTTACAGGGCAACTAACTATGGCTACACCTTC	CASRPYRATNYGYTF
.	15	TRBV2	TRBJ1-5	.	TGTGCCAGCAGTGAAGCGCCGGCAGGGGTACAGCCCCAGCATTTT	CASSEAPAGVQPQHF
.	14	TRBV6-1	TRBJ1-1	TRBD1	TGTGCCAGCAGTGAAGTCAGGACAGGGGGCTGGGCTTTCTTT	CASSEVRTGGWAFF
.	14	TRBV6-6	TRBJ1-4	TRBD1	TGTGCCAGCAGTAAGACAGGGGACCACGAAAAACTGTTTTTT	CASSKTGDHEKLFF
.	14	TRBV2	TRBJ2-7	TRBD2	TGTGCCACCACCCCTAATGCGGGAGAACTGTCAGGGAACTTC	CATTPNAGELSGNF
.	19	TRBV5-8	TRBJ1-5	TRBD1	TGTGCCAGCAGCCACGACAGGGGACGAAGAGGGTATAGCAATCAGCCCCAGCATTTT	CASSHDRGRRGYSNQPQHF
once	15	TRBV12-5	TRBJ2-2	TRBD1	TGTGCTAGTGGACCGGGACAGGGTATACCCGGGGAGCTGTTTTTT	CASGPGQGIPGELFF
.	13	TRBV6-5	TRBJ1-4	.	TGTGCCAGCCGACCTACAGGGTATGAAAAACTGTTTTTT	CASRPTGYEKLFF
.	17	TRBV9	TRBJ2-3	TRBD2	TGTGCCAGCAGCTCCCCCCCCGGACTAGCAGACACAGATACGCAGTATTTT	CASSSPPGLADTDTQYF
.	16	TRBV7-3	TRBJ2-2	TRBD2	TGTGCCAGCAGCCTCGGACTAGCGGGTAACACCGGGGAGCTGTTTTTT	CASSLGLAGNTGELFF
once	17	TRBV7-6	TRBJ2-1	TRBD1	TGTGCCAGCAGCTTAGGCCCCGGGACAGAGGAAGGCAATGAGCAGTTCTTC	CASSLGPGTEEGNEQFF
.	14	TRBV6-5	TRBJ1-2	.	TGTGCCAGCAGTTTAATGCCCGCTAGCTATGGCTACACCTTC	CASSLMPASYGYTF
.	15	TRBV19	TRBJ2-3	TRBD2	TGTGCCAGTAGCGAACTAGCGGGGGGTTCAGATACGCAGTATTTT	CASSELAGGSDTQYF
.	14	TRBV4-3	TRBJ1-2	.	TGCGCCAGCAGCCAATGGTTCGAGGTGTCTGGCTACACCTTC	CASSQWFEVSGYTF
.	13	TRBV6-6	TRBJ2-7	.	TGTGCCAGCAGTTACTCCAGATCCTACGAGCAGTACTTC	CASSYSRSYEQYF
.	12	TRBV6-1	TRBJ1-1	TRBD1	TGTGCCAGCAGTGAGGCGACAGGGGGGGGAATCTTT	CASSEATGGGIF
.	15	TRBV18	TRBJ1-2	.	TGTGCCAGCTCACTGAGACAGGAAACTCTCTATGGCTACACCTTC	CASSLRQETLYGYTF
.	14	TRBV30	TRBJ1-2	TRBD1	TGTGCCTGGGGTAGGACAGGCGACTTTGGGGGCTACACCTTC	CAWGRTGDFGGYTF
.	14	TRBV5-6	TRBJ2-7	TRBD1	TGTGCCAGCAGCCCACAGGGGTTTAGCTACGAGCAGTACTTC	CASSPQGFSYEQYF
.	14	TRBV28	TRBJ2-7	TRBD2	TGTGCCAGCAACCGGGGGGACCTCTCCTACGAGCAGTACTTC	CASNRGDLSYEQYF
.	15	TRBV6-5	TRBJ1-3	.	TGTGCCAGCAGTCAGTTTCAGGGGCCTGGAAACACCATATATTTT	CASSQFQGPGNTIYF
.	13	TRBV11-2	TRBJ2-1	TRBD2	TGTGCCAGCAGCTTAGTCCATCGGGAGGGACCGTTCTTC	CASSLVHREGPFF
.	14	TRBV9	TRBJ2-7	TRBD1	TGTGCCAGCAGCGCGGGGACAGGGACCTACGAGCAGTACTTC	CASSAGTGTYEQYF